This T cell receptor beta chain was sequenced for a study of shared T cell receptors in the human thymus. V dropped 5 bases and J dropped 1; count of bases not matched to a gene: 6. Germline V gives CDR1 MNHEY, CDR2 SVGAGI. This CDR3 has 15 amino acids. Libraries were prepared by immunoSEQ multiplex PCR; TCRdb keeps only in-frame clonotypes and omits some of them. This table has about 660,000 clones, 88% appearing once. Another study also made use of these data, one on human thymus T cells. From that report: Within thymic and blood repertoires, V and J gene usage appeared to be biased.

This clonotype was obtained from a boy younger than two with a congenital heart defect. The rearrangement uses TRBV6-5 and TRBJ2-3, with 7 bases fitting TRBD2. The sequencing sample was made of thymocytes. In DNA form, the CDR3 reads TGTGCCAGCAGTCCTAGCGGTCCGGGCACAGATACGCAGTATTTT. Its protein is CASSPSGPGTDTQYF.